The present entry profiles one T cell receptor beta chain with its context. This CDR3 contains 16 residues. From germline, CDR1 is MDHEN and CDR2 SYDVKM. Trimming pared 2 bases from V and 9 bases from J, leaving 21 bases between. The sample's time point: newly diagnosed, previously untreated cHL patient sample. From thawed PBMCs, CD4+ T cells were purified using magnetic negative selection. This record belongs to a study of PD-1 blockade in classical Hodgkin lymphoma. The repertoire was sequenced with immunoSEQ multiplex PCR; TCRdb's copy has only in-frame clones and lacks some. Of around 30,000 clones in the sample, approximately 90% are singletons; the top ten hold over 0.2%.

V usage is TRBV28 and J usage is TRBJ2-3; possible D gene TRBD2, 6 bases. The clonotype comes from a human donor with classical Hodgkin lymphoma. The sequencing sample was made of CD4+ T cells from blood. For the CDR3, the DNA is TGTGCCAGCAGTTTAAGCTTGGGGGGAGGAGGATTAACGCAGTATTTT. Translated, it gives CASSLSLGGGGLTQYF. The variable domain in full, with the rest retrieved from reference TRBV28 and TRBJ2-3, is DVKVTQSSRYLVKRTGEKVFLECVQDMDHENMFWYRQDPGLGLRLIYFSYDVKMKEKGDIPEGYSVSREKKERFSLILESASTNQTSMYLCASSLSLGGGGLTQYFGPGTRLTVL.